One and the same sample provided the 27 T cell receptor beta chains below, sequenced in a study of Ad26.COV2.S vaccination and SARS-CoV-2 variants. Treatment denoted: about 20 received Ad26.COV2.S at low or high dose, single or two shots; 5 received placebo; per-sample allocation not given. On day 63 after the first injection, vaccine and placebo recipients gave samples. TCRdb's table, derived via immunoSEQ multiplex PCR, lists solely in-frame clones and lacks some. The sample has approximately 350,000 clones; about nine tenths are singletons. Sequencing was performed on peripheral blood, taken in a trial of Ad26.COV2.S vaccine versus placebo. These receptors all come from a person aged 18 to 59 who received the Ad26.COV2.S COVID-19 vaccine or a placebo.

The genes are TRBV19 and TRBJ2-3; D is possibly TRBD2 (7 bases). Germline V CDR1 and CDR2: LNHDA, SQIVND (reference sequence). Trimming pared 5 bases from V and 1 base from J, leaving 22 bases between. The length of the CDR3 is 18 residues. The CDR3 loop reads CASSLLAPGAGGTDTQYF. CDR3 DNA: TGTGCCAGTAGTCTCTTAGCCCCGGGGGCGGGGGGCACAGATACGCAGTATTTT.

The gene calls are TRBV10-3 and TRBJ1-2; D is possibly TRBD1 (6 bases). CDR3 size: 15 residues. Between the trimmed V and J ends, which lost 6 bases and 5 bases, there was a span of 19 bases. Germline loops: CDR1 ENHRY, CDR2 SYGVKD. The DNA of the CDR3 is TGTGCCATCAGCGTTACAGGGAGGTTTTTATATGGCTACACCTTC. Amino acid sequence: CAISVTGRFLYGYTF.

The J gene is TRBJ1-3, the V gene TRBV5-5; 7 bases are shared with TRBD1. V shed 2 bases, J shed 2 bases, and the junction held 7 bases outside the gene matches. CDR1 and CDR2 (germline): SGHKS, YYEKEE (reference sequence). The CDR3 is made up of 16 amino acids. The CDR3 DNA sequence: TGTGCCAGCAGCTTTGGCTACAGGGGAACTGGAAACACCATATATTTT. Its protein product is CASSFGYRGTGNTIYF. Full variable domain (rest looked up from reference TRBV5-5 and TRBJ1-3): DAGVTQSPTHLIKTRGQQVTLRCSPISGHKSVSWYQQVLGQGPQFIFQYYEKEERGRGNFPDRFSARQFPNYSSELNVNALLLGDSALYLCASSFGYRGTGNTIYFGEGSWLTVV.

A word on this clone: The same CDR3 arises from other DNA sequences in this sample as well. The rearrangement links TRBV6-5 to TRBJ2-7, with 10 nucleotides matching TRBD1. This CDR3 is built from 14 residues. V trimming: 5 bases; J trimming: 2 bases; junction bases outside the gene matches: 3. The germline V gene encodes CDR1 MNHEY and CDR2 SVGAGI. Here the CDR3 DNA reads TGTGCCAGCAGTCGCGGACAGGGGGCCTACGAGCAGTACTTC. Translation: CASSRGQGAYEQYF.

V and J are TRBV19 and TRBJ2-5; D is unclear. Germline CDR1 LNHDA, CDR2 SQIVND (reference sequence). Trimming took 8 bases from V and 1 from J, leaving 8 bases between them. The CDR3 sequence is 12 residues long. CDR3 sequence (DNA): TGTGCCAGTGGGATGTTCCAAGAGACCCAGTACTTC. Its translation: CASGMFQETQYF.

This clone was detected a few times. CDR3 coding DNA: TGTGCCAGCAGTTCGACAGGGGGCGTGCAGCCCCAGCATTTT. This sequence encodes CASSSTGGVQPQHF. The genes are TRBV27 and TRBJ1-5; 10 nucleotides align to TRBD1. The CDR3 is 14 amino acids. From germline, CDR1 is MNHEY and CDR2 SMNVEV (reference sequence). The V segment lost 4 bases and the J segment 7 bases; nucleotides outside the gene matches: 4.

The CDR3 DNA sequence: TGCGCCAGCAGCTTGTTGGGAGCGGGGGGCCGTGGTGAGCAGTTCTTC. Translation gives CASSLLGAGGRGEQFF. This sequence joins TRBV5-1 and TRBJ2-1, with 9 bases aligning to TRBD2. The germline V gene has CDR1 SGHRS and CDR2 YFSETQ. The V gene end was trimmed by 1 base and the J gene end by 9 bases; junction bases not matched to a gene: 11. This CDR3 has 16 amino acids.

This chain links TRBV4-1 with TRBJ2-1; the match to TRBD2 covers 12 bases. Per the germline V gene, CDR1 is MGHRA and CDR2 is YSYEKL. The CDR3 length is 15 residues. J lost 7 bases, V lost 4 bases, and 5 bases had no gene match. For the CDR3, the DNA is TGCGCCAGCAGCCCCCTAGCGGGGGGGCCTAATGAGCAGTTCTTC. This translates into CASSPLAGGPNEQFF.

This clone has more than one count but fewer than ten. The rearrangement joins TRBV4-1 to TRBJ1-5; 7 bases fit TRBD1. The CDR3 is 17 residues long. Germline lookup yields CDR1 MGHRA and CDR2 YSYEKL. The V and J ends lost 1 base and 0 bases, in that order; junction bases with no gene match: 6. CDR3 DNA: TGCGCCAGCAGCCAAGGAACCACAGGGGATAGCAATCAGCCCCAGCATTTT. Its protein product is CASSQGTTGDSNQPQHF.

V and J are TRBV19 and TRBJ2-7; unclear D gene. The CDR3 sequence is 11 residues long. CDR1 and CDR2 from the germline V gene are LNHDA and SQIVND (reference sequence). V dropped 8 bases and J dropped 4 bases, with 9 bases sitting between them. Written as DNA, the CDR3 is TGTGCCAGTGGTCGTGGATACGAGCAGTACTTC. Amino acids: CASGRGYEQYF.

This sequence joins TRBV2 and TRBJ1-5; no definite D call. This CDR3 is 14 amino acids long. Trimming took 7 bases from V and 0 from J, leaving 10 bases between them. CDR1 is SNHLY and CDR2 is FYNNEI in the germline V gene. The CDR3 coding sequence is TGTGCCAGCAACGACAAGTATAGCAATCAGCCCCAGCATTTT. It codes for CASNDKYSNQPQHF.

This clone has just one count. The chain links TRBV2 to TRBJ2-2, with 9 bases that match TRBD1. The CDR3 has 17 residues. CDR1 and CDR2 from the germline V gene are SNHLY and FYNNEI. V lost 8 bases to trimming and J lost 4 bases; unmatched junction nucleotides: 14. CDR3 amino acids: CASLDWGQGRGTGELFF. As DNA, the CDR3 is TGTGCCAGCCTAGATTGGGGACAGGGACGGGGCACCGGGGAGCTGTTTTTT.

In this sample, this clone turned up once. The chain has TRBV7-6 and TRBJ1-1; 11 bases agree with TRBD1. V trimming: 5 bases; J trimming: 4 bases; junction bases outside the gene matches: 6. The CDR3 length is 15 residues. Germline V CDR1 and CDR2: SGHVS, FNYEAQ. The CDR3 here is CASSPRDRGGTEAFF. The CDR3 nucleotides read TGTGCCAGCAGCCCGCGGGACAGGGGGGGCACTGAAGCTTTCTTT.

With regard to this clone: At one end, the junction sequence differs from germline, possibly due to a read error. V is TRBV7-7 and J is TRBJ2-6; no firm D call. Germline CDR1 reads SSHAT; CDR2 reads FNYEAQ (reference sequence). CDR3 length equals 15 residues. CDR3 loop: CASSPLSSGANVLTF. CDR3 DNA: TGTGCTAGCAGTCCCCTTAGTAGTGGGGCCAACGTCCTGACTTTC.

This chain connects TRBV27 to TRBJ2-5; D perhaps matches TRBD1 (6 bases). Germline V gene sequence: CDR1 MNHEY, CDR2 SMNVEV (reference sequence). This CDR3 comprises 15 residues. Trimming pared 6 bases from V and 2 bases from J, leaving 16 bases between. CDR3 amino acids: CASRPGQQEQETQYF. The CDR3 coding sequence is TGTGCCAGCAGACCGGGACAACAAGAACAAGAGACCCAGTACTTC.

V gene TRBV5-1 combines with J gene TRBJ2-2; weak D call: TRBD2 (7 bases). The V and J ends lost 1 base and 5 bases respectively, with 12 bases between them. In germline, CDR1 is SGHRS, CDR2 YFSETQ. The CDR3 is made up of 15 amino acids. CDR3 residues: CASSLRGAGTGELFF. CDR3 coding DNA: TGCGCCAGCAGCTTGCGGGGGGCCGGGACCGGGGAGCTGTTTTTT.

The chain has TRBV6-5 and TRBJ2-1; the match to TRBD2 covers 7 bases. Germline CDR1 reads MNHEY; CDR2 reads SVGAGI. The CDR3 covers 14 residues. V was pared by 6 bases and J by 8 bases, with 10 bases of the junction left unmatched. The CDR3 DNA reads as TGTGCCAGCAGCCCCATGGGGGGGAGCTATGAGCAGTTCTTC. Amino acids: CASSPMGGSYEQFF.

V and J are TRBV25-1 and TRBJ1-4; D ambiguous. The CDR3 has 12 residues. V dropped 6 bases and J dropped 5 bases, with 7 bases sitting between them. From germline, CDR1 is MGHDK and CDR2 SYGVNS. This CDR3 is CASRDGNEKLFF. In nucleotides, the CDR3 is TGTGCCAGCAGGGACGGGAATGAAAAACTGTTTTTT.

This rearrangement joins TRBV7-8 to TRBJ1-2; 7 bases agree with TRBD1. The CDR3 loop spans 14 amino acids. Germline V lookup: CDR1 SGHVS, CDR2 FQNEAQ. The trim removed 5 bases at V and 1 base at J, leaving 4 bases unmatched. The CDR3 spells CASSTNRGNYGYTF. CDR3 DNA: TGTGCCAGCAGCACCAACAGGGGTAACTATGGCTACACCTTC.

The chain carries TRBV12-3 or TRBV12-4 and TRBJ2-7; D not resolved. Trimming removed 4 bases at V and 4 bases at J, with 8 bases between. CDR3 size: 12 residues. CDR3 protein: CASSYASYEQYF. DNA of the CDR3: TGTGCCAGCAGTTACGCTAGTTACGAGCAGTACTTC.

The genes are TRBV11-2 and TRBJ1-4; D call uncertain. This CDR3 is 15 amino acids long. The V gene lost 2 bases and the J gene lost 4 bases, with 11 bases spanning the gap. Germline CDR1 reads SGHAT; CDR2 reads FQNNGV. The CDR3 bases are TGTGCCAGCAGCTTATCTGCCGGATATAATGAAAAACTGTTTTTT. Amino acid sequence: CASSLSAGYNEKLFF.

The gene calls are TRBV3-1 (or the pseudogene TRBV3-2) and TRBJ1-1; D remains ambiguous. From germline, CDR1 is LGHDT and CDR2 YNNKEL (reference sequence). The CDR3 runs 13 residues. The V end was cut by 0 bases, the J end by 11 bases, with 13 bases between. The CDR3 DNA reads TGTGCCAGCAGCCAAGAGATACGGGGTCCTGCTTTCTTT. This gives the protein CASSQEIRGPAFF.

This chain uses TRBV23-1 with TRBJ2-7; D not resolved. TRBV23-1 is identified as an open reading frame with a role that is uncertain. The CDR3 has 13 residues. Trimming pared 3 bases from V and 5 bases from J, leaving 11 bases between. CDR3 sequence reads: CASSQGLTHEQYF. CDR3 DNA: TGCGCCAGCAGTCAGGGATTGACCCACGAGCAGTACTTC.

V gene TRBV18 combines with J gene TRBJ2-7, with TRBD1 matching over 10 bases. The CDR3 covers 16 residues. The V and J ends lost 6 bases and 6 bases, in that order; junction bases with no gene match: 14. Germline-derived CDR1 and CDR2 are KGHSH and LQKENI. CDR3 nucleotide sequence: TGTGCCAGCTCCACCATGGCTGGGACAGGGGAGGGCGAGCAGTACTTC. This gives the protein CASSTMAGTGEGEQYF.

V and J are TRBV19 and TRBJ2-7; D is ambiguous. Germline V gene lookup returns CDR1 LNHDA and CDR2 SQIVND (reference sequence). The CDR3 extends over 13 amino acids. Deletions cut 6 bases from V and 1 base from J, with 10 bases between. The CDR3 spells CASSQRRSYEQYF. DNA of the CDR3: TGTGCCAGTAGCCAACGACGGTCCTACGAGCAGTACTTC.

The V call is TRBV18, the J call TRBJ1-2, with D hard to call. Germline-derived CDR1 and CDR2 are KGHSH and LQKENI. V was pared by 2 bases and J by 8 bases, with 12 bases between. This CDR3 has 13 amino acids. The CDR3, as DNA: TGTGCCAGCTCACCAGAATCCCAGAGGGGCTACACCTTC. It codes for CASSPESQRGYTF.

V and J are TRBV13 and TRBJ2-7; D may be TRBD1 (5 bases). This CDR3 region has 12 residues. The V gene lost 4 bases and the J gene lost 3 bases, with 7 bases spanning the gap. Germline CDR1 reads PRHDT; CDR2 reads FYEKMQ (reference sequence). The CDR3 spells CASSYDSYEQYF. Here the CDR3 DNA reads TGTGCCAGCAGCTACGACAGCTACGAGCAGTACTTC.